This entry lists 14 T cell receptor beta chains sequenced from one sample in a study of blood T cell repertoires in COVID-19. TCRdb keeps only in-frame clones here, not all; method: immunoSEQ multiplex PCR. In the table there are around 150,000 clones, 85% of which are singletons. Sequenced input: PBMCs or T cells enriched from blood (not recorded which). These receptors all come from a woman aged 35 to 49 who had recovered from COVID-19.

J is TRBJ1-5 and V is TRBV28; perhaps TRBD1 as D (6 bases). Germline-derived CDR1 and CDR2 are MDHEN and SYDVKM. The CDR3 has 15 amino acids. Trimming stripped 6 bases from V and 1 base from J, with 13 bases between. The CDR3 DNA follows: TGTGCCAGCAGGGAACCAGGGGCAAGCAATCAGCCCCAGCATTTT. Its translation: CASREPGASNQPQHF.

This clone came up once. The V and J genes are TRBV7-9 and TRBJ2-7; D not certain. This CDR3 spans 13 amino acids. With 6 bases removed from V and 2 bases from J, the gap between germline ends came to 11 bases. CDR1 is SEHNR, CDR2 FQNEAQ, per germline (reference sequence). The CDR3: CASSYQSTYEQYF. The CDR3 DNA reads as TGTGCCAGCAGTTATCAGTCCACCTACGAGCAGTACTTC.

J is TRBJ2-7 and V is TRBV12-3 or TRBV12-4; 8 nucleotides match TRBD1. The CDR3 loop spans 13 amino acids. J gave up 3 bases and V 6 bases, and 4 bases lay outside the gene matches. The DNA for the CDR3 is TGTGCCAGCAGCCTCAGGGGGCACTACGAGCAGTACTTC. It codes for CASSLRGHYEQYF.

V is TRBV19 and J is TRBJ1-4, with TRBD1 as a possible D gene (6 bases). The ends were cut back, 4 bases at V and 8 bases at J, with 11 bases in the middle. In germline, CDR1 is LNHDA, CDR2 SQIVND (reference sequence). The CDR3 extends over 13 amino acids. CDR3 protein: CASSNRDKEKLFF. As DNA, the CDR3 is TGTGCCAGTAGTAACAGGGATAAAGAAAAACTGTTTTTT.

The genes are TRBV5-4 and TRBJ1-2, with 8 bases fitting TRBD1. Trimming removed 3 bases from V and 8 bases from J; junction bases left unmatched: 6. Germline assignment: CDR1 SGHNT and CDR2 YYREEE (reference sequence). There are 13 residues in the CDR3. DNA of the CDR3: TGTGCCAGCAGCTCCTGGACAGGGCAAGGCTACACCTTC. Protein: CASSSWTGQGYTF.

The genes are TRBV5-4 and TRBJ1-6; possible D gene TRBD1, 6 bases. The CDR3 is 15 residues long. V shed 0 bases and J shed 8 bases, with 12 bases lying between them. Germline V gene data show CDR1 as SGHNT and CDR2 as YYREEE (reference sequence). The CDR3 reads CASSLDRAGDSPLHF. The CDR3 nucleotides are TGTGCCAGCAGCTTGGACAGGGCAGGGGATTCACCCCTCCACTTT.

V and J are TRBV5-1 and TRBJ1-1, with D possibly matching TRBD1 (6 bases). CDR1 is SGHRS, CDR2 YFSETQ, per germline. CDR3 length: 13 amino acids. V dropped 4 bases and J dropped 3 bases, with 10 bases sitting between them. This CDR3 reads CASSDTGYTEAFF. In DNA, the CDR3 is TGCGCCAGCAGCGATACAGGGTACACTGAAGCTTTCTTT.

The rearrangement links TRBV9 to TRBJ2-5; TRBD2 agrees at 11 bases. Germline CDR1 is SGDLS and CDR2 is YYNGEE. The CDR3 is 16 residues long. V shed 0 bases and J 5 bases; nucleotides not matched to a gene: 6. The DNA for the CDR3 is TGTGCCAGCAGCGTAGGTCTAGCGGGAGGTCGGGAGACCCAGTACTTC. Translation: CASSVGLAGGRETQYF.

This clone was detected once. The chain recombines TRBV4-2 with TRBJ2-7; D unclear. Germline V gene sequence: CDR1 LGHNA, CDR2 YNFKEQ. The CDR3 covers 15 residues. Between the trimmed V and J ends, which lost 0 bases and 2 bases, there was a span of 11 bases. CDR3 DNA sequence: TGTGCCAGCAGCCAAGATAGTAGTCGTACCTACGAGCAGTACTTC. Protein sequence: CASSQDSSRTYEQYF.

The chain's CDR3 is CASSRQGWTEAFF. CDR3 in DNA: TGTGCCAGCAGTCGACAGGGGTGGACTGAAGCTTTCTTT. This rearrangement joins TRBV6-5 to TRBJ1-1; 8 bases agree with TRBD1. V lost 5 bases and J lost 5; bases outside the gene matches: 4. Germline CDR1 and CDR2: MNHEY and SVGAGI. The CDR3 runs 13 residues.

The CDR3 DNA follows: TGTGCCAGCAGTGACAAACCAACTAGCGGAGCCTACAATGAGCAGTTCTTC. It encodes CASSDKPTSGAYNEQFF. This chain uses TRBV6-4 with TRBJ2-1; 8 bases map to TRBD2. Germline CDR1 reads MRHNA; CDR2 reads SNTAGT. V dropped 2 bases and J dropped 2; count of bases not matched to a gene: 8. The CDR3 has 17 residues.

The V call is TRBV19, the J call TRBJ2-3; maybe TRBD1 (5 bases). V lost 3 bases and J lost 2, with 6 bases in between. Looked up from germline, CDR1 is LNHDA and CDR2 is SQIVND (reference sequence). The CDR3 contains 13 residues. CDR3 protein: CASSMGHTDTQYF. The DNA of the CDR3 is TGTGCCAGTAGTATGGGGCACACAGATACGCAGTATTTT. The complete variable domain, with remaining parts taken from reference TRBV19 and TRBJ2-3, reads DGGITQSPKYLFRKEGQNVTLSCEQNLNHDAMYWYRQDPGQGLRLIYYSQIVNDFQKGDIAEGYSVSREKKESFPLTVTSAQKNPTAFYLCASSMGHTDTQYFGPGTRLTVL.

This chain joins TRBV19 and TRBJ2-7, with no clear D. CDR3 length equals 15 residues. V gave up 3 bases and J gave up 0 bases, with 12 bases separating them. Germline CDR1 is LNHDA and CDR2 is SQIVND (reference sequence). CDR3 sequence (DNA): TGTGCCAGTAGTATGGAGACGGTTTCCTCCTACGAGCAGTACTTC. This codes for CASSMETVSSYEQYF.

This clone was found once. This rearrangement joins TRBV6-5 to TRBJ2-5; TRBD2 is a possible D gene (6 bases). From germline, CDR1 is MNHEY and CDR2 SVGAGI. V dropped 6 bases and J dropped 4 bases, with 15 bases sitting between them. This CDR3 is built from 14 residues. The CDR3 DNA reads as TGTGCCAGCAGCCCAACTCGACTAGGAGAGACCCAGTACTTC. It yields the protein CASSPTRLGETQYF.